A selection of T cell receptor beta chains follows, all from one sample in a study of T cell repertoires in cytomegalovirus infection. MiXCR, run by TCRdb on the reads, gives a single entry per CDR3 protein. Among some 400,000 distinct CDR3 sequences listed, about a sixth were seen once. Sequenced: PBMCs. These receptors were obtained from a human donor in good health (CMV status not recorded). Some clones in this sample may be carry-over from other donors' samples. Both conserved end residues are part of each CDR3. Fields, in order: J gene, clone size, D gene, V gene, CDR3 DNA, CDR3 protein. The D gene is left open where the match is weak. Not all rows give a size; the values are once, few, many and, for expanded clones, a class.

>TRBJ1-3|.|.|TRBV7-2
TGTGCCAGCAGCTTAAGTGTGGGGCTGCATGGAAACACCATATATTTT
CASSLSVGLHGNTIYF
>TRBJ1-4|.|.|TRBV6-6
TGTGCCAGCAGTCCTACCGGGACCGCTAATGAAAAACTGTTTTTT
CASSPTGTANEKLFF
>TRBJ2-5|.|.|TRBV6-6
TGTGCCAGCAGTTATCGGGGCCGCCAAGAGACCCAGTACTTC
CASSYRGRQETQYF
>TRBJ2-1|.|TRBD2|TRBV6-2/TRBV6-3
TGTGCCAGCAGTTATATGGGACTACCGAAAAATGAGCAGTTCTTC
CASSYMGLPKNEQFF
>TRBJ1-6|many|.|TRBV7-2
TGTGCCAGCAGCTTTAGGGCGATAAGTCGAAATAATTCACCCCTCCACTTT
CASSFRAISRNNSPLHF
>TRBJ2-1|.|TRBD2|TRBV19
TGTGCCAGTAGTGGTAGCGGGAGGGGATACAATGAGCAGTTCTTC
CASSGSGRGYNEQFF
>TRBJ2-5|few|.|TRBV29-1
TGCAGCGTCACCTTCGGAGAAGAGACCCAGTACTTC
CSVTFGEETQYF
>TRBJ1-2|.|.|TRBV29-1
TGCAGCGCCCTAAACGATGGCTACACCTTC
CSALNDGYTF
>TRBJ2-5|few|.|TRBV11-2
TGTGCCAGCAGCCCGTCGTCCGGGCAAGAGACCCAGTACTTC
CASSPSSGQETQYF
>TRBJ1-1|.|.|TRBV6-6
TGTGCCAGCACCGAAATTTCGTCACAGAACACTGAAGCTTTCTTT
CASTEISSQNTEAFF
>TRBJ1-1|.|.|TRBV18
TGTGCCAGCTCACAGGGGGTGAGGACTGAAGCTTTCTTT
CASSQGVRTEAFF
>TRBJ2-3|few|.|TRBV15
TGTGCCACCAGCAGACCAGACACGCGAGATCCAGATACGCAGTATTTT
CATSRPDTRDPDTQYF
>TRBJ1-2|few|.|TRBV19
TGTGCCAGTAGTATATTGACCGGCTATGGCTACACCTTC
CASSILTGYGYTF
>TRBJ1-4|many|.|TRBV7-9
TGTGCCGTGCGAGGGTCTAATGAAAAACTGTTTTTT
CAVRGSNEKLFF
>TRBJ1-5|many|.|TRBV4-3
TGCGCCAGCAGCCAAGATCCCAGGGACTATCAGCCCCAGCATTTT
CASSQDPRDYQPQHF
>TRBJ2-1|few|TRBD2|TRBV7-9
TGTGCCACCTCCCCGGGACTAGCGGGAGGGCGGTCCTACAATGAGCAGTTCTTC
CATSPGLAGGRSYNEQFF
>TRBJ2-3|many|.|TRBV19
TGTGCCAGTAGCACCAGGCAGGGATTAGGGGCAGATACGCAGTATTTT
CASSTRQGLGADTQYF
>TRBJ2-1|.|.|TRBV6-6
TGTGCCAGCAGTACCTCGGAGGGGTGGTTCGGGGAGCAGTTCTTC
CASSTSEGWFGEQFF
>TRBJ2-7|.|.|TRBV7-9
TGTGCCAGCAGCTTACCAGCAGGGCCGTACGAGCAGTACTTC
CASSLPAGPYEQYF
>TRBJ1-5|few|.|TRBV6-6
TGTGCCAGCAGCCCAGGCCAGGGGAACAATCAGCCCCAGCATTTT
CASSPGQGNNQPQHF
>TRBJ1-1|many|.|TRBV7-8
TGTGCCAGCAGCCCTGGTGTCTACGGGGGGGACACTGAAGCTTTCTTT
CASSPGVYGGDTEAFF
>TRBJ1-1|.|.|TRBV10-3
TGTGCCATCAGGCCAGGGATGAACACTGAAGCTTTCTTT
CAIRPGMNTEAFF
>TRBJ2-1|few|TRBD2|TRBV5-1
TGCGCCAGCAGCCCAGTTAGCGGGGGAGAATACAATGAGCAGTTCTTC
CASSPVSGGEYNEQFF
>TRBJ1-4|few|TRBD1|TRBV23-1
TGCGCCAGCACCCAAAGACAGGGGGATGCAACTAATGAAAAACTGTTTTTT
CASTQRQGDATNEKLFF
>TRBJ1-2|many|.|TRBV7-2
TGTGCCAGCAGCCCCAGGGTGTCGGAGGTCTATGGCTACACCTTC
CASSPRVSEVYGYTF
>TRBJ2-1|.|TRBD2|TRBV6-2/TRBV6-3
TGTGCCAGCACCTCTAGGGGACTACTGTACAATGAGCAGTTCTTC
CASTSRGLLYNEQFF
>TRBJ2-3|few|.|TRBV29-1
TGCAGCGGCATGGGGATGGGGGAAGATACGCAGTATTTT
CSGMGMGEDTQYF
>TRBJ2-2|.|.|TRBV27
TGTGCCAGCAGTTTGAGTCGGACCACCGGGGAGCTGTTTTTT
CASSLSRTTGELFF
>TRBJ2-7|few|.|TRBV5-4
TGTGCCAGCAGCTTGGCGGGAGAATCCTTAGAGCAGTACTTC
CASSLAGESLEQYF
>TRBJ1-6|few|.|TRBV12-3/TRBV12-4
TGTGCCAGCAGTTTTCGGGTTGATTCACCCCTCCACTTT
CASSFRVDSPLHF
>TRBJ2-2|few|.|TRBV11-2
TGTGCCAGCAGCTTAGAGGGGATTGTCGGGGAGCTGTTTTTT
CASSLEGIVGELFF
>TRBJ2-3|.|.|TRBV7-2
TGTGCCAGCAGCCAAGACACATTTGGGGTTACGCAGTATTTT
CASSQDTFGVTQYF
>TRBJ2-1|many|TRBD1|TRBV7-9
TGTGCCAGCAGCTCCGGACAGGGGATCTACAATGAGCAGTTCTTC
CASSSGQGIYNEQFF
>TRBJ2-2|few|.|TRBV19
TGTGCCAGTAGGTCCAGGAACACCGGGGAGCTGTTTTTT
CASRSRNTGELFF
>TRBJ2-3|many|.|TRBV7-2
TGTGCCAGCAGCACTCTGGGTTATCGGTCAGATACGCAGTATTTT
CASSTLGYRSDTQYF
>TRBJ2-3|.|TRBD2|TRBV6-1
TGTGCCAGCAGTCAGTCTAGCGGGGGGGTCGGTGCTACGCAGTATTTT
CASSQSSGGVGATQYF
>TRBJ2-5|few|TRBD2|TRBV2
TGTGCCAGCAGGCTGGCGGGAGGCCAAGAGACCCAGTACTTC
CASRLAGGQETQYF
>TRBJ1-1|.|TRBD1|TRBV2
TGTGCCAGCAGTGAATACCTTGGACAGGGAGCTTTCTTT
CASSEYLGQGAFF
>TRBJ2-7|.|TRBD2|TRBV20-1
TGCAGTGCTAGAGATCGTAGTCGGGCGGGGGGACCCTACGAGCAGTACTTC
CSARDRSRAGGPYEQYF
>TRBJ1-2|few|.|TRBV5-4
TGTGCCAGCAGGTCCCAGCCTTCTGATGGCTACACCTTC
CASRSQPSDGYTF
>TRBJ2-1|few|.|TRBV4-1
TGCGCCAGCAGCCAACAGGGGGGGAATGAGCAGTTCTTC
CASSQQGGNEQFF
>TRBJ2-1|many|.|TRBV7-2
TGTGCCAGCATGGGTGGGGTACGGTACAATGAGCAGTTCTTC
CASMGGVRYNEQFF